This TCR beta chain was observed in a study of T-cell memory formation after mild COVID-19. At the level of the study: Largely donor-specific sequence clusters came from a couple of donors.

TCRdb fed the 5' RACE reads into MiXCR, producing one record per CDR3 protein. The sample contains tens of thousands of distinct CDR3 sequences, approximately 8% of which appear only once. This CDR3 is 16 amino acids long. Germline V gene sequence: CDR1 SGHRS, CDR2 YFSETQ. Trimming shortened V by 4 bases and J by 0 bases, and 11 bases separated the two germline ends. The genes are TRBV5-1 and TRBJ1-6; the D is unclear. The sample comprised PBMCs or a T cell subset sorted from them (not recorded which). The TCR comes from a man between 18 and 29 years old who had mild COVID-19 (a few samples of this study predate the infection). Cell type and time point are not known. CDR3 sequence: CASSPQYSSYNSPLHF. DNA for the CDR3: TGCGCCAGCAGCCCACAGTACAGCTCCTATAATTCACCCCTCCACTTT.